What follows are 5 T cell receptor beta chains derived from one specimen sequenced in a study of HIV-infected patients and healthy controls. Reverse transcription used about 510 ng RNA and constant-region primers for alpha and beta. Each of the alpha and beta chains got its own library through chain-specific third strand synthesis with indices. One entry per CDR3 protein, called by TCRdb with MiXCR from the 5' RACE reads. The profile shows approximately 9,300 distinct CDR3 sequences, approximately 6% of them singletons. Roughly three months, about 14 weeks, into antiretroviral therapy, follow-up blood was collected. No cell fractionation was done, so the repertoire covers all unsorted peripheral blood T cells. The source was blood, collected during antiretroviral therapy. The source is an adult with HIV infection. The donor label of this sample is uncertain.

This clonotype was counted many times. The gene calls are TRBV20-1 and TRBJ2-4; perhaps TRBD2 as D (6 bases). This CDR3 spans 14 amino acids. V was trimmed by 5 bases and J by 0 bases, leaving 11 bases between them. Germline lookup yields CDR1 DFQATT and CDR2 SNEGSKA (reference sequence). CDR3 DNA sequence: TGCAGTGCTCCAGCGGGCCTAGCCAAAAACATTCAGTACTTC. It translates to CSAPAGLAKNIQYF.

This clonotype has only a few counts. This chain connects TRBV10-3 to TRBJ2-5, with D unresolved. The germline gives CDR1 ENHRY, CDR2 SYGVKD. The CDR3 extends over 12 amino acids. With 2 bases removed from V and 7 bases from J, the gap between germline ends came to 8 bases. Written as DNA, the CDR3 is TGTGCCATCAGTGAGGACGCCGGGACCCAGTACTTC. Translated: CAISEDAGTQYF.

This clonotype was seen at least ten times. The gene calls are TRBV11-2 and TRBJ1-6; perhaps TRBD1 as D (6 bases). Germline V CDR1 and CDR2: SGHAT, FQNNGV. CDR3 length: 15 residues. Trimming removed 1 base at V and 6 bases at J, with 10 bases between. The CDR3 sequence is CASSLAGGLNSPLHF. DNA for the CDR3: TGTGCCAGCAGCTTAGCCGGGGGCCTTAATTCACCCCTCCACTTT.

This clonotype is medium-sized (0.01 to 0.1%) by share. The chain recombines TRBV6-2 or TRBV6-3 with TRBJ1-5; 9 nucleotides match TRBD1. Germline V CDR1 and CDR2: MNHEY, SVGEGT. V was pared by 4 bases and J by 0 bases, with 16 bases of the junction left unmatched. The CDR3 has 20 amino acids. CDR3 nucleotides: TGTGCCAGCAGTTTTATACCGGGACAGGGATCCTTCTATAGCAATCAGCCCCAGCATTTT. Its translation is CASSFIPGQGSFYSNQPQHF.

This chain joins TRBV6-2 or TRBV6-3 and TRBJ2-5; 8 bases line up with TRBD1. Trimming took 0 bases from V and 4 from J; bases not matched to a gene: 7. Per germline, CDR1 MNHEY and CDR2 SVGEGT. The CDR3 is made up of 16 amino acids. The CDR3 spells CASSYSQGGLRETQYF. The DNA for the CDR3 is TGTGCCAGCAGTTACTCACAGGGGGGCCTTCGAGAGACCCAGTACTTC.